These 7 T cell receptor beta chains share one sample of origin, sequenced in a study of T-cell memory formation after mild COVID-19. TCRdb fed the 5' RACE reads into MiXCR, producing one record per CDR3 protein. Of 300,000 to 400,000 distinct CDR3 sequences in the sample, 10% to 15% were seen once. The sample taken for sequencing was PBMCs or a T cell subset sorted from them (not recorded which). The receptors shown here come from a young man who had mild COVID-19 (a few samples of this study predate the infection). Cell type and time point are not known.

This clonotype has only a few counts. The rearrangement joins TRBV3-1 to TRBJ1-2; D unresolved. Germline assignment: CDR1 LGHDT and CDR2 YNNKEL (reference sequence). The CDR3 has 15 residues. With 1 base removed from V and 4 bases from J, the gap between germline ends came to 13 bases. CDR3 sequence: CASSQGAGYGYGYTF. The CDR3 DNA follows: TGTGCCAGCAGCCAAGGTGCGGGTTACGGCTATGGCTACACCTTC.

This chain joins TRBV4-1 and TRBJ1-1; D ambiguous. Trimming removed 1 base from V and 7 bases from J, with 13 bases in between. CDR1 and CDR2 from the germline V gene are MGHRA and YSYEKL. The CDR3 spans 14 residues. Written as DNA, the CDR3 is TGCGCCAGCAGCCAAGGGGAAGGAATCGTTGAAGCTTTCTTT. Protein sequence: CASSQGEGIVEAFF.

This clonotype has just a few counts. The chain recombines TRBV5-1 with TRBJ2-1; 10 bases map to TRBD2. J lost 8 bases, V lost 6 bases, and 8 bases had no gene match. The CDR3 extends over 14 amino acids. The germline CDR1 and CDR2 sequences are SGHRS and YFSETQ. The CDR3 bases are TGCGCCAGCACAGCGGGGGGGATTTGGGATGAGCAGTTCTTC. Amino acid sequence: CASTAGGIWDEQFF.

This clonotype was observed a few times. This chain connects TRBV10-3 to TRBJ2-7; D call uncertain. The CDR3 sequence is 16 residues long. The germline V and J ends were trimmed by 0 bases and 7 bases, with 19 bases remaining between them. Germline loops: CDR1 ENHRY, CDR2 SYGVKD. The CDR3 region is CAISESTRMKEAEQYF. The CDR3 DNA sequence: TGTGCCATCAGTGAGTCGACTCGAATGAAGGAAGCAGAGCAGTACTTC.

The table lists this clonotype with a few counts. The genes are TRBV4-2 and TRBJ2-7, with 9 bases aligning to TRBD2. Germline V gives CDR1 LGHNA, CDR2 YNFKEQ. The CDR3 loop spans 15 amino acids. The V segment lost 2 bases and the J segment 9 bases; nucleotides outside the gene matches: 11. CDR3 coding DNA: TGTGCCAGCAGCCAATTCGCGGGGGGGAAGGGAAGGCAGTACTTC. Its protein is CASSQFAGGKGRQYF.

The chain recombines TRBV7-2 with TRBJ1-2; 7 bases align to TRBD1. Looked up from germline, CDR1 is SGHTA and CDR2 is FQGNSA. The CDR3 has 13 residues. V shed 6 bases and J 6 bases; nucleotides not matched to a gene: 7. The CDR3 loop reads CASRPTGWNGYTF. The CDR3 DNA follows: TGTGCCAGCAGACCGACAGGGTGGAATGGCTACACCTTC.

Only a few counts were recorded for this clonotype. The chain links TRBV7-8 to TRBJ1-1; no firm D call. V was pared by 5 bases and J by 1 base, with 14 bases between. The germline V gene has CDR1 SGHVS and CDR2 FQNEAQ. This CDR3 region has 15 residues. Here the CDR3 DNA reads TGTGCCAGCAGCCCCCCAGGTGGAAAGAACACTGAAGCTTTCTTT. Amino acid sequence: CASSPPGGKNTEAFF. Drawing the rest from reference TRBV7-8 and TRBJ1-1, the complete variable domain is GAGVSQSPRYKVAKRGQDVALRCDPISGHVSLFWYQQALGQGPEFLTYFQNEAQLDKSGLPSDRFFAERPEGSVSTLKIQRTQQEDSAVYLCASSPPGGKNTEAFFGQGTRLTVV.